These 7 T cell receptor beta chains originate from one sample sequenced in a study of blood T cell repertoires in COVID-19. The method was immunoSEQ multiplex PCR; TCRdb's version includes in-frame clones alone and lacks a portion of them. The table includes roughly 250,000 clones, about 80% detected once. Sequenced: peripheral blood. The receptors were gathered from a woman in her fifties or sixties with acute or convalescent COVID-19.

Remarks on this clone: The junction departs from germline at one end; a sequencing error may be responsible. V usage is TRBV7-7 and J usage is TRBJ1-2, with D possibly being TRBD1 (5 bases). Germline loops: CDR1 SSHAT, CDR2 FNYEAQ (reference sequence). The CDR3 covers 18 residues. CDR3 nucleotides: TGTGCTAGCAGCTCGCCACCACGGGGGGGGGTTATAAACTATGGCTACACCTTC. Residues: CASSSPPRGGVINYGYTF.

The chain combines TRBV7-9 with TRBJ1-5, with TRBD1 identical over 7 bases. The trim removed 4 bases at V and 1 base at J, leaving 4 bases unmatched. The CDR3 contains 15 residues. Germline loops: CDR1 SEHNR, CDR2 FQNEAQ (reference sequence). The DNA of the CDR3 is TGTGCCAGCAGCTCCGGGACAGTGAGCAATCAGCCCCAGCATTTT. Protein: CASSSGTVSNQPQHF.

The gene calls are TRBV7-3 and TRBJ2-5; tentative D call: TRBD1 (5 bases). Germline assignment: CDR1 SGHTA and CDR2 FQGTGA. Trimming removed 2 bases at V and 4 bases at J, with 20 bases between. The CDR3 consists of 17 residues. The CDR3, as DNA: TGTGCCAGCAGCTTATATCCAGGGCCGGCGACGGGAGAGACCCAGTACTTC. Translation gives CASSLYPGPATGETQYF.

CDR3 sequence: CASSYETSGSTDEQFF. DNA of the CDR3: TGTGCCAGCAGCTATGAGACTAGCGGGAGTACGGATGAGCAGTTCTTC. The J gene is TRBJ2-1, the V gene TRBV7-9; 12 nucleotides match TRBD2. The germline V gene encodes CDR1 SEHNR and CDR2 FQNEAQ (reference sequence). After removal of 4 bases from V and 8 bases from J, the junction contained 9 bases not matched to a gene. CDR3 size: 16 residues. Using reference TRBV7-9 and TRBJ2-1 for the parts outside the CDR3, the full variable domain is DTGVSQNPRHKITKRGQNVTFRCDPISEHNRLYWYRQTLGQGPEFLTYFQNEAQLEKSRLLSDRFSAERPKGSFSTLEIQRTEQGDSAMYLCASSYETSGSTDEQFFGPGTRLTVL.

Here the CDR3 reads CASSEQGSVTVAQHF. The DNA of the CDR3 is TGTGCCAGCAGTGAACAGGGTTCTGTAACGGTGGCCCAGCATTTT. The gene calls are TRBV2 and TRBJ1-5; possibly TRBD1 for D (5 bases). Germline assignment: CDR1 SNHLY and CDR2 FYNNEI. The CDR3 consists of 15 residues. The V and J ends lost 2 bases and 11 bases respectively, with 19 bases between them.

The rearrangement uses TRBV19 and TRBJ2-3; D call uncertain. V lost 3 bases, J lost 2 bases, and 12 bases lay in between. The CDR3 extends over 15 amino acids. In germline, CDR1 is LNHDA, CDR2 SQIVND (reference sequence). CDR3 loop: CASSISSGYTDTQYF. The CDR3 bases are TGTGCCAGTAGTATCTCTTCGGGTTACACAGATACGCAGTATTTT.

This clone was recorded once. The chain recombines TRBV5-4 with TRBJ2-3, with 11 positions matching TRBD2. Trimming took 3 bases from V and 5 from J; bases not matched to a gene: 2. Looked up from germline, CDR1 is SGHNT and CDR2 is YYREEE (reference sequence). The CDR3 is 14 amino acids. The CDR3 DNA reads TGTGCCAGCAGCTATGGACTAGCGGGAGATACGCAGTATTTT. Translation: CASSYGLAGDTQYF.